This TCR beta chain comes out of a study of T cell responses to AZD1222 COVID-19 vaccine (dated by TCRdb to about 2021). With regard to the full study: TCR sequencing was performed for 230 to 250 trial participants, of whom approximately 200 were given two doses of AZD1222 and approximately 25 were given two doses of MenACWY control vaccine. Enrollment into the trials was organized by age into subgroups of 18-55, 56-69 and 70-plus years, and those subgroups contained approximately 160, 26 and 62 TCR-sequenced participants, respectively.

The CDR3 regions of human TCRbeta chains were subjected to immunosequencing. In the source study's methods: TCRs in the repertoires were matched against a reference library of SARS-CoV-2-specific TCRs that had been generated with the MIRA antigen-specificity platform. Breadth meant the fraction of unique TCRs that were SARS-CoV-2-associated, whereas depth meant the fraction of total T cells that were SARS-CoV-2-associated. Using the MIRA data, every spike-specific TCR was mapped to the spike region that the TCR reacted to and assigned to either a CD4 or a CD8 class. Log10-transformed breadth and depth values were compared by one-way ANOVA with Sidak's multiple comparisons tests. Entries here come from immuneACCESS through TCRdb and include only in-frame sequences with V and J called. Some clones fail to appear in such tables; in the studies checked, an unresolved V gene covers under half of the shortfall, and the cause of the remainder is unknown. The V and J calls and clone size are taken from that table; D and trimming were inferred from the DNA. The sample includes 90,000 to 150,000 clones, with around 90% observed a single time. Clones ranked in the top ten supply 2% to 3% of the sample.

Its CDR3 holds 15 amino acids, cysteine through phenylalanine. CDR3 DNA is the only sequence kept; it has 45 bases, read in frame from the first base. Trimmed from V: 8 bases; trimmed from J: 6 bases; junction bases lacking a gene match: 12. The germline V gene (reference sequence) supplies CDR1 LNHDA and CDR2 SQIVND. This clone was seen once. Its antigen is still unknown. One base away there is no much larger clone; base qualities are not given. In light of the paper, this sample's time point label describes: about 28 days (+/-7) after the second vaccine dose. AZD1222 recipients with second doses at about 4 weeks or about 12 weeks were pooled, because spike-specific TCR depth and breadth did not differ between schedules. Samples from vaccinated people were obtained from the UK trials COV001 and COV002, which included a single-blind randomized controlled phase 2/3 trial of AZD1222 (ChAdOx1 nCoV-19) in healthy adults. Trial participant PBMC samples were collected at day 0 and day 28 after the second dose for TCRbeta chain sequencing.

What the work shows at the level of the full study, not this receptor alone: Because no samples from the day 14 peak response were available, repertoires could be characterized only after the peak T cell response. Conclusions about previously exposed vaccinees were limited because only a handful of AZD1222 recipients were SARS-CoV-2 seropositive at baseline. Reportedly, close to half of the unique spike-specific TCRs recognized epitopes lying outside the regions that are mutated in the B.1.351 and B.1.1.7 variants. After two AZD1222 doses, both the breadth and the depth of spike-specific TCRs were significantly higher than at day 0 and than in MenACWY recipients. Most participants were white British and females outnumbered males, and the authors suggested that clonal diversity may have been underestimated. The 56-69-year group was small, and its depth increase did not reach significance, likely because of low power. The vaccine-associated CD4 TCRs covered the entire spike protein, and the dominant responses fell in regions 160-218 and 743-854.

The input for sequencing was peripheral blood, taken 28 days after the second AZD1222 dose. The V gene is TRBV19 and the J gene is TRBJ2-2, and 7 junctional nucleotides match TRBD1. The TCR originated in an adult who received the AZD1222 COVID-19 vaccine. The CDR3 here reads CASFPRGSNAGELFF. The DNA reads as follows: TGTGCCAGTTTCCCCAGGGGGAGTAACGCCGGGGAGCTGTTTTTT.